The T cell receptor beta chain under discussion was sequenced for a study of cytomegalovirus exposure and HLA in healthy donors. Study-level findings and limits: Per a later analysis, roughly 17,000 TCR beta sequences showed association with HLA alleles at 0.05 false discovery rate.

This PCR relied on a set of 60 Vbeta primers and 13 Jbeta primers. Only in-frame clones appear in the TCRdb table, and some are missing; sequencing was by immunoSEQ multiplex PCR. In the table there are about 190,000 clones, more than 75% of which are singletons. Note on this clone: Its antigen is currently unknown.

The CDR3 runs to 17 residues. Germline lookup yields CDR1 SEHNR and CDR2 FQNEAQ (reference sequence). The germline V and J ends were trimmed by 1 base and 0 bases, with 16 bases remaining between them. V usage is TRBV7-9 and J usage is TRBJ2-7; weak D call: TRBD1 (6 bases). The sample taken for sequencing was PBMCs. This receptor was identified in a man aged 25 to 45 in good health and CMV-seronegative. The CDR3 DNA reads TGTGCCAGCAGCTTAGAGCTTGACAGGTCGACCTCCTACGAGCAGTACTTC. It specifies CASSLELDRSTSYEQYF.